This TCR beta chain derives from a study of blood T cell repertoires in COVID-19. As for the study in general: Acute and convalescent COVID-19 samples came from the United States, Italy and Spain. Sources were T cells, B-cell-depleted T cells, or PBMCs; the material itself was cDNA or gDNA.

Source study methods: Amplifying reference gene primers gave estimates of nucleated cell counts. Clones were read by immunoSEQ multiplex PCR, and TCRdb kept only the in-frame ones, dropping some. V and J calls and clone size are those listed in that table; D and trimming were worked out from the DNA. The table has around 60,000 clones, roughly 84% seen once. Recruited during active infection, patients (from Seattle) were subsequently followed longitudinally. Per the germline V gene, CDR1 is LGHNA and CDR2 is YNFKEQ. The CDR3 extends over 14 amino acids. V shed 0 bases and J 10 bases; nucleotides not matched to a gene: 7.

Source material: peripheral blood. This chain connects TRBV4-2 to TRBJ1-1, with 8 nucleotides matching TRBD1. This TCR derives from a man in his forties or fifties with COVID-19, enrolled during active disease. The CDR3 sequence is CASSQERGTGLAFF. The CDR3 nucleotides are TGTGCCAGCAGCCAAGAAAGAGGGACAGGTCTAGCTTTCTTT.